This T cell receptor (beta chain) was identified during a study of graft-versus-host responses after intestinal transplantation. In its sample, this clone was seen once. Lamina propria and intraepithelial lymphocytes were released by processing graft tissue. The protocol was immunoSEQ multiplex PCR, while the TCRdb copy is restricted to in-frame clones and leaves out a portion. The sample lists approximately 37,000 clones, 87% occurring once. CDR3 length: 14 amino acids. Germline CDR1 reads SGHNT; CDR2 reads YYREEE (reference sequence). Between the trimmed V and J ends, which lost 4 bases and 5 bases, there was a span of 15 bases.

The TCR originated in a human patient who received an intestinal transplant, so some T cells may come from the graft donor. The chain carries TRBV5-4 and TRBJ1-1; D gene ambiguous. The specimen comprised ileum tissue, sampled less than 210 days after intestinal transplant. CDR3 amino acids: CASSPPGSSTEAFF. CDR3 DNA: TGTGCCAGCAGCCCTCCCGGATCGAGTACTGAAGCTTTCTTT.